This TCR beta chain stems from a study of T cells in Graves' hyperthyroidism and ophthalmopathy. Ten or more counts support this clonotype. The TCR beta CDR3 regions underwent amplification using RNA transcripts as the source. HTBI primers drove first-round RT-PCR of the TCR CDR3. TCRdb recomputed calls from the multiplex PCR reads with MiXCR, one row per CDR3 protein. This sample has 460,000 or so distinct CDR3 sequences, with under 15% found just once. The study defined stable Graves' hyperthyroidism as no ophthalmopathy progression within 18 months. Cells are PBMCs isolated from roughly 10 ml of fresh blood. The material sequenced was blood. This clonotype originated in a woman under 30 with Graves' hyperthyroidism.

The CDR3 protein is CASSYRTGWADTQYF. The CDR3 DNA is TGTGCCAGCAGTTACCGGACAGGGTGGGCAGATACGCAGTATTTT. V gene TRBV6-6 combines with J gene TRBJ2-3; 8 positions match TRBD1. The CDR3 is 15 residues long. From germline, CDR1 is MNHNY and CDR2 SVGAGI (reference sequence). The junction had 5 bases not matched to a gene; V was cut back by 2 bases and J by 4 bases.